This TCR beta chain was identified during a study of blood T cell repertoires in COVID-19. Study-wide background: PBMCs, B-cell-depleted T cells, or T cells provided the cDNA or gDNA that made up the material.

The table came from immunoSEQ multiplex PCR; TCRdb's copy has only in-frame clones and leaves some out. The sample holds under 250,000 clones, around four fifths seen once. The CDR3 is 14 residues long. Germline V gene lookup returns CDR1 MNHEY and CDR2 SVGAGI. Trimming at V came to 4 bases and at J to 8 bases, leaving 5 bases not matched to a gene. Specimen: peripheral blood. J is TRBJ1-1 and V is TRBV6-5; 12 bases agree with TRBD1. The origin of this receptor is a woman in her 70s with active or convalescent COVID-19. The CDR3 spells CASSSTGTGGEAFF. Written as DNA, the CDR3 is TGTGCCAGCAGTTCTACGGGGACAGGGGGCGAAGCTTTCTTT.